This record covers a single T cell receptor (beta chain). Sequencing used immunoSEQ multiplex PCR; TCRdb keeps in-frame clones, though not all of them. Among tens of thousands of clones listed, 75% to 95% were seen once. The data belong to a study of T cell changes during pregnancy in multiple sclerosis. This clonotype was obtained from a female donor in good health, enrolled as a control in a pregnancy study. The sequenced sample was peripheral blood, obtained in the first trimester of pregnancy.

Written as DNA, the CDR3 is TGTGCCAGCACCCGGACTAGCGGGAGCCCCCACGAGCAGTACTTC. Amino acids: CASTRTSGSPHEQYF. The chain links TRBV6-1 to TRBJ2-7; TRBD2 agrees at 13 bases. Germline V lookup: CDR1 MNHNS, CDR2 SASEGT. The CDR3 covers 15 residues. V lost 7 bases, J lost 5 bases, and 8 bases stayed unmatched.